Sequencing of this T cell receptor (beta chain) was carried out in a study of spatial heterogeneity in lung cancer. Study-wide findings and caveats: Of tumor T cells, an estimated coverage of roughly 7% was reached for alpha chains and about 12% for beta chains. Expanded alpha and beta TCR counts within tumors tracked tumor mutation counts.

This clonotype has a count of ten or more. The antigen is not known. As to time point: sample taken at primary tumor resection. The ends lost 3 bases at V and 5 bases at J; junction bases unmatched: 7. The CDR3 spans 15 residues. Germline V CDR1 and CDR2: SGHDT, YYEEEE. TCRdb redid the calling of the 5' RACE reads with MiXCR, one entry per CDR3 protein. The sample shows 20,000 to 25,000 distinct CDR3 sequences, about 4.9% of them seen only once. The origin of this receptor is a male donor with early-stage non-small cell lung cancer. This rearrangement joins TRBV5-6 to TRBJ2-3; 9 bases are shared with TRBD2. Sequences were derived from lung tumor tissue, sampled at surgery. The CDR3 protein is CASSSGSGRIDTQYF. For the CDR3, the DNA is TGTGCCAGCAGCTCGGGAAGCGGGAGGATAGATACGCAGTATTTT.